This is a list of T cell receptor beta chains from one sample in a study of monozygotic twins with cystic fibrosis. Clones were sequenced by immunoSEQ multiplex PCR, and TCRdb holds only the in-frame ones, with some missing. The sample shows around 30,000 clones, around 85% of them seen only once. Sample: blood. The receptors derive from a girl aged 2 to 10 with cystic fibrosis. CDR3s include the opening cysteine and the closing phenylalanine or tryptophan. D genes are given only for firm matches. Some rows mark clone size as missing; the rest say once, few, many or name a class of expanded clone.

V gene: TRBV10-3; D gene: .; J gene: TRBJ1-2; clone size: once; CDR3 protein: CAISESREFTFYGYTF; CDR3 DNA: TGTGCCATCAGTGAGTCGCGGGAGTTTACCTTCTATGGCTACACCTTC
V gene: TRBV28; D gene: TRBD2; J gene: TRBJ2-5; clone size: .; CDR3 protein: CASSLLDYHSGRANVGQETQYF; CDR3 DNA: TGTGCCAGCAGTCTACTCGATTATCACAGCGGGAGGGCTAATGTAGGCCAAGAGACCCAGTACTTC
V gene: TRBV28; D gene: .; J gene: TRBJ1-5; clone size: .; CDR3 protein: CASRVEDRPQHF; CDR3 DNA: TGTGCCAGCAGGGTAGAGGACAGGCCCCAGCATTTT
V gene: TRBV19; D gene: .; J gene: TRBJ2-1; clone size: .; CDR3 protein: CASSIDTFPYNEQFF; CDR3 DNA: TGTGCCAGTAGTATCGACACCTTCCCCTACAATGAGCAGTTCTTC
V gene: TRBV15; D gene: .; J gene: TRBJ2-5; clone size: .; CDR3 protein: CATSRAGQNQETQYF; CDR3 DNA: TGTGCCACCAGCAGGGCCGGACAGAACCAAGAGACCCAGTACTTC
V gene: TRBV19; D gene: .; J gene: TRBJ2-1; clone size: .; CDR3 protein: CASSIAANNEQFF; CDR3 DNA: TGTGCCAGTAGTATAGCGGCGAACAATGAGCAGTTCTTC
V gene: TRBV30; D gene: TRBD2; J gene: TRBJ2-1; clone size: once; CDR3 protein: CAWSERDYYNEQFF; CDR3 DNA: TGTGCCTGGAGTGAGCGGGACTACTACAATGAGCAGTTCTTC
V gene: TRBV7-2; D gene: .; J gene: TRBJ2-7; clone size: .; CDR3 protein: CASSWGVSYEQYF; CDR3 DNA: TGTGCCAGCAGCTGGGGGGTTTCCTACGAGCAGTACTTC
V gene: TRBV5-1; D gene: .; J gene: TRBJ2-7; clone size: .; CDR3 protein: CASSESGEGYEQYF; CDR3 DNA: TGCGCCAGCAGTGAAAGTGGGGAAGGCTACGAGCAGTACTTC
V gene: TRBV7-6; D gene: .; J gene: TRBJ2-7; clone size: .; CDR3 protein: CASSLGGTYEQYF; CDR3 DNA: TGTGCCAGCAGCTTAGGGGGGACCTACGAGCAGTACTTC